The rows below give T cell receptor beta chains drawn from one sample of a study of tumor-infiltrating lymphocytes in oesophageal squamous cell carcinoma. TCRdb passed the PCR reads through MiXCR, listing each CDR3 protein once. The table lists more than 9,500 distinct CDR3 sequences, around half of them singletons, with around 25% in the top ten. Sequenced sample: esophageal tumor tissue. These receptor sequences come from a male donor with esophageal squamous cell carcinoma. Both conserved end residues are part of each CDR3.

11 | TRBV7-2 | CASSLSLEQYF
15 | TRBV7-9 | CASSLGASVAYEQYF
13 | TRBV7-3 | CASSLQGSETQYF
13 | TRBV7-2 | CASSLDQMGEQFF
15 | TRBV6-4 | CASSDVGAGHNEQYF
16 | TRBV7-9 | CASRPAAGPARNEQYF
15 | TRBV12-3/TRBV12-4 | CASSFYGQINEKLFF
12 | TRBV7-2 | CASSLRTDTQYF
15 | TRBV11-3 | CASSSGGQFSYEQYF
12 | TRBV7-9 | CASSLAVSEQYF
13 | TRBV12-3/TRBV12-4 | CASSPRTSGTQYF
14 | TRBV10-3 | CAISERLLAYEQYF
14 | TRBV7-6 | CASSPTGALETQYF
12 | TRBV6-1 | CASSAWDNEQFF
15 | TRBV7-4 | CASRPTSGGEETQYF
13 | TRBV7-8 | CASSSREESEQYF
16 | TRBV7-2 | CASSLTGAGAGYEQFF
12 | TRBV6-1 | CASSEIGETQYF
16 | TRBV7-6 | CASRKRGSDVGETQYF
15 | TRBV6-1 | CASRLTSVSYNEQFF
17 | TRBV7-9 | CASSLATGRYGQETQYF
13 | TRBV7-9 | CASSPRAGETQYF
15 | TRBV7-9 | CASSLNQLEPYEQYF
16 | TRBV6-1 | CAILLPGQGPGQPQHF